This passage covers 7 T cell receptor beta chains from one sample sequenced in a study of control samples from healthy donors and cancer patients. Here immunoSEQ multiplex PCR was the method, and the copy in TCRdb shows in-frame clones only, minus some. This table has about 120,000 clones, 89% appearing once. Sequencing was carried out using blood. These receptors came from a man between 50 and 59 years old in good health.

This chain joins TRBV7-2 and TRBJ1-6, with D perhaps TRBD1 (5 bases). The CDR3 length is 15 residues. Germline lookup yields CDR1 SGHTA and CDR2 FQGNSA. V lost 4 bases to trimming and J lost 8 bases, with 15 bases between them. As DNA, the CDR3 is TGTGCCAGCAGCTGGAATAGGGGTGGTGATTCACCCCTCCACTTT. Its protein is CASSWNRGGDSPLHF.

Comment on this clone: Other DNA sequences in the same sample also yield this CDR3. V gene TRBV5-1 combines with J gene TRBJ1-4; D unresolved. The CDR3 runs 14 residues. Germline V CDR1 and CDR2: SGHRS, YFSETQ. Trimming left V 1 base short and J 0 bases short, with 4 bases between. In DNA, the CDR3 is TGCGCCAGCAGCTTGACTTCAACTAATGAAAAACTGTTTTTT. This encodes CASSLTSTNEKLFF.

The gene calls are TRBV30 and TRBJ2-3; no clear D gene. The V gene's germline CDR1 is GTSNPN and CDR2 SVGIG (reference sequence). V was shortened by 0 bases and J by 10 bases, with 5 bases between the two germline ends. The CDR3 covers 10 residues. In nucleotides, the CDR3 is TGTGCCTGGAGTGTAGAGGCGCAGTATTTT. It specifies CAWSVEAQYF. Together with reference TRBV30 and TRBJ2-3, the CDR3 gives the full variable domain: SQTIHQWPATLVQPVGSPLSLECTVEGTSNPNLYWYRQAAGRGLQLLFYSVGIGQISSEVPQNLSASRPQDRQFILSSKKLLLSDSGFYLCAWSVEAQYFGPGTRLTVL.

The chain joins TRBV5-1 to TRBJ2-3; D uncertain. The ends were cut back, 0 bases at V and 4 bases at J, with 12 bases in the middle. The CDR3 runs to 15 residues. The V gene's germline CDR1 is SGHRS and CDR2 YFSETQ. DNA of the CDR3: TGCGCCAGCAGCTTGGACTTTGGCACAGCAGATACGCAGTATTTT. Its protein is CASSLDFGTADTQYF. Supplemented by reference TRBV5-1 and TRBJ2-3, the full variable domain reads KAGVTQTPRYLIKTRGQQVTLSCSPISGHRSVSWYQQTPGQGLQFLFEYFSETQRNKGNFPGRFSGRQFSNSRSEMNVSTLELGDSALYLCASSLDFGTADTQYFGPGTRLTVL.

This chain uses TRBV5-4 with TRBJ1-2, with 9 bases aligning to TRBD1. V lost 1 base, J lost 5 bases, and 9 bases stayed unmatched. Germline V lookup: CDR1 SGHNT, CDR2 YYREEE (reference sequence). The CDR3 length is 16 residues. The CDR3 here is CASSLPGQGLSYGYTF. In nucleotides, the CDR3 is TGTGCCAGCAGCTTGCCTGGACAGGGGCTGTCTTATGGCTACACCTTC.

This clone was picked up one time. The chain couples TRBV19 to TRBJ1-3; 9 bases align to TRBD1. The CDR3 is made up of 15 amino acids. V was pared by 6 bases and J by 4 bases, with 7 bases of the junction left unmatched. Germline V gene sequence: CDR1 LNHDA, CDR2 SQIVND (reference sequence). The CDR3 sequence: CASSPGQGVGNTIYF. CDR3 coding DNA: TGTGCCAGTAGCCCGGGACAGGGAGTAGGAAACACCATATATTTT.

This chain connects TRBV5-1 to TRBJ2-7; TRBD1 agrees at 9 bases. V lost 4 bases and J lost 3; bases outside the gene matches: 5. There are 14 residues in the CDR3. Germline V gene sequence: CDR1 SGHRS, CDR2 YFSETQ. The CDR3 DNA sequence: TGCGCCAGCAGCCCGACAGGGGGTTTCTACGAGCAGTACTTC. As protein: CASSPTGGFYEQYF. Variable domain in full (rest from reference TRBV5-1 and TRBJ2-7): KAGVTQTPRYLIKTRGQQVTLSCSPISGHRSVSWYQQTPGQGLQFLFEYFSETQRNKGNFPGRFSGRQFSNSRSEMNVSTLELGDSALYLCASSPTGGFYEQYFGPGTRLTVT.